Listed below are T cell receptor beta chains from one sample, sequenced in a study of regulatory T cells in long-lasting Graves disease. TCRdb independently ran MiXCR on the multiplex PCR reads; one entry per CDR3 protein. Among roughly 500,000 distinct CDR3 sequences listed, around a fifth were seen once. Sequencing was performed on peripheral blood mononuclear cells (PBMCs), taken when the disease was refractory, from a patient treated with antithyroid drugs. The receptors shown here come from a female donor with Graves disease. Each CDR3 is given with its conserved first and last residue. D genes are given only for firm matches. Clone size appears in some rows only: once, few, many, or a class for an expanded clone.

D: NA
J: TRBJ2-7
V: TRBV9
size: NA
CDR3: CASSVEGGGNEQYF
DNA: TGTGCCAGCAGCGTAGAAGGAGGAGGGAACGAGCAGTACTTC

D: TRBD1
J: TRBJ1-1
V: TRBV11-3
size: NA
CDR3: CASSPRGTGQGARTEAFF
DNA: TGTGCCAGCAGCCCTCGGGGCACCGGACAGGGGGCACGAACTGAAGCTTTCTTT

D: TRBD2
J: TRBJ2-2
V: TRBV28
size: many
CDR3: CASNPSGRITTGELFF
DNA: TGTGCCAGCAACCCTAGCGGGAGGATCACGACCGGGGAGCTGTTTTTT

D: NA
J: TRBJ1-1
V: TRBV7-2
size: NA
CDR3: CASSLFSTTATEAFF
DNA: TGTGCCAGCAGCTTATTTTCAACCACCGCGACTGAAGCTTTCTTT

D: NA
J: TRBJ2-7
V: TRBV20-1
size: NA
CDR3: CSARGSLAYEQYF
DNA: TGCAGTGCTAGAGGGTCCTTAGCCTACGAGCAGTACTTC

D: NA
J: TRBJ2-1
V: TRBV12-3/TRBV12-4
size: NA
CDR3: CTSSPPAYNEQFF
DNA: TGTACCAGCAGCCCGCCAGCTTACAATGAGCAGTTCTTC

D: NA
J: TRBJ2-2
V: TRBV28
size: many
CDR3: CASSLLSGSGELFF
DNA: TGTGCCAGCAGTTTACTCTCGGGTTCCGGGGAGCTGTTTTTT

D: NA
J: TRBJ1-1
V: TRBV29-1
size: few
CDR3: CSVEVRSAEAFF
DNA: TGCAGCGTTGAAGTGAGGAGCGCTGAAGCTTTCTTT

D: NA
J: TRBJ2-4
V: TRBV15
size: NA
CDR3: CATSRDKGGQYF
DNA: TGTGCCACCAGCAGAGATAAGGGCGGTCAGTACTTC

D: TRBD1
J: TRBJ1-5
V: TRBV12-3/TRBV12-4
size: many
CDR3: CASSLQGGAGQPQHF
DNA: TGTGCCAGCAGTTTGCAGGGGGGCGCGGGGCAGCCCCAGCATTTT

D: TRBD1
J: TRBJ2-5
V: TRBV7-9
size: few
CDR3: CASSVNQGDRETQYF
DNA: TGTGCCAGCAGCGTTAACCAGGGGGATCGGGAGACCCAGTACTTC

D: NA
J: TRBJ1-4
V: TRBV28
size: many
CDR3: CASGVPQQNEKLFF
DNA: TGTGCCAGCGGGGTGCCGCAGCAAAATGAAAAACTGTTTTTT

D: TRBD2
J: TRBJ2-5
V: TRBV6-5
size: many
CDR3: CASSYSSSGGAIQETQYF
DNA: TGTGCCAGCAGTTACTCCTCCAGCGGGGGGGCGATTCAAGAGACCCAGTACTTC

D: NA
J: TRBJ1-2
V: TRBV3-1
size: many
CDR3: CASSQDPGNYGYTF
DNA: TGTGCCAGCAGCCAAGATCCGGGCAACTATGGCTACACCTTC

D: NA
J: TRBJ1-2
V: TRBV7-2
size: many
CDR3: CASSLATGNYGYTF
DNA: TGTGCCAGCAGCTTAGCCACCGGTAACTATGGCTACACCTTC

D: NA
J: TRBJ1-3
V: TRBV29-1
size: NA
CDR3: CSVALRGSEGNTIYF
DNA: TGCAGCGTTGCCTTGAGAGGGAGTGAGGGAAACACCATATATTTT

D: NA
J: TRBJ2-3
V: TRBV6-2/TRBV6-3
size: NA
CDR3: CASSYTSARDTQYF
DNA: TGTGCCAGCAGTTACACATCCGCTAGAGATACGCAGTATTTT

D: NA
J: TRBJ1-4
V: TRBV20-1
size: few
CDR3: CSARPRTDSTNEKLFF
DNA: TGCAGTGCTAGACCCCGCACGGATTCAACTAATGAAAAACTGTTTTTT

D: NA
J: TRBJ2-7
V: TRBV3-1
size: few
CDR3: CASSQDGWGHYEQYF
DNA: TGTGCCAGCAGCCAAGATGGGTGGGGGCACTACGAGCAGTACTTC

D: NA
J: TRBJ1-1
V: TRBV15
size: many
CDR3: CATSRTSNTEAFF
DNA: TGTGCCACCAGCAGAACATCGAACACTGAAGCTTTCTTT

D: TRBD2
J: TRBJ2-5
V: TRBV29-1
size: many
CDR3: CSVPGLEETQYF
DNA: TGCAGCGTTCCCGGACTAGAGGAGACCCAGTACTTC

D: TRBD2
J: TRBJ2-5
V: TRBV28
size: many
CDR3: CASSLGTSGPAETQYF
DNA: TGTGCCAGCAGTTTGGGGACTAGCGGGCCGGCTGAGACCCAGTACTTC

D: NA
J: TRBJ1-1
V: TRBV3-2
size: few
CDR3: CASSPGTGGTEAFF
DNA: TGTGCCAGCAGCCCCGGGACAGGGGGCACTGAAGCTTTCTTT

D: NA
J: TRBJ1-1
V: TRBV6-1
size: NA
CDR3: CASSLSRGKTEAFF
DNA: TGTGCCAGCAGTCTCTCTAGGGGAAAGACTGAAGCTTTCTTT

D: TRBD2
J: TRBJ2-3
V: TRBV27
size: NA
CDR3: CASATGTSGSDTQYF
DNA: TGTGCCAGCGCCACCGGGACTAGCGGATCAGATACGCAGTATTTT

D: NA
J: TRBJ1-3
V: TRBV27
size: few
CDR3: CASSYGMPGSGNTIYF
DNA: TGTGCCAGCAGTTACGGGATGCCAGGCTCTGGAAACACCATATATTTT

D: TRBD1
J: TRBJ1-1
V: TRBV28
size: few
CDR3: CASSLPGFEGAGAEAFF
DNA: TGTGCCAGCAGTTTACCGGGCTTCGAGGGGGCTGGAGCTGAAGCTTTCTTT

D: NA
J: TRBJ1-2
V: TRBV28
size: many
CDR3: CASSSRGNYGYTF
DNA: TGTGCCAGTTCGAGCAGGGGAAACTATGGCTACACCTTC